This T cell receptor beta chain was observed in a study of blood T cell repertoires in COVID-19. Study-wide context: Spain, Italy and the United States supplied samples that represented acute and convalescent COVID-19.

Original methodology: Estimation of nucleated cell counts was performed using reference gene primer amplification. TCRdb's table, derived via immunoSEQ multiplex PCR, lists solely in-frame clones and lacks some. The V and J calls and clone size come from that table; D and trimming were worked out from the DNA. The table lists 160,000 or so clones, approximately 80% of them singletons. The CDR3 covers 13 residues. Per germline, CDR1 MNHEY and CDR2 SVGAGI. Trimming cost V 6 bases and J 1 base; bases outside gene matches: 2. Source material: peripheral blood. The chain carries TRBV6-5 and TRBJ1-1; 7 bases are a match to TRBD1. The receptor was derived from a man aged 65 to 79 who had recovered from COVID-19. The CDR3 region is CASSRDRNTEAFF. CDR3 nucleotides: TGTGCCAGCAGCCGGGACAGGAACACTGAAGCTTTCTTT.